Listed here is a single T cell receptor (beta chain). This entry belongs to a study of cytomegalovirus exposure and HLA in healthy donors. PCR employed 60 Vbeta and 13 Jbeta primers. Per the authors' pipeline: A later analysis tallied tens of millions of unique TCR beta chains, about 11 million of them shared. The protocol was immunoSEQ multiplex PCR, while the TCRdb copy is restricted to in-frame clones and leaves out a portion. V and J calls and clone size follow that table, whereas D and trimming were derived from the DNA. The table records 60,000 to 70,000 clones, roughly 80% of them present only once. The CDR3 totals 19 residues. With 1 base removed from V and 5 bases from J, the gap between germline ends came to 25 bases. The germline V gene encodes CDR1 SGHRS and CDR2 YFSETQ.

Sequenced material: PBMCs. This TCR came from a woman in her 30s in good health and CMV-seronegative. The J gene is TRBJ2-1, the V gene TRBV5-1; TRBD2 might be the D (7 bases). The chain's CDR3 is CASSLSLGGRVPGNNEQFF. CDR3 DNA: TGCGCCAGCAGCTTGTCCCTGGGGGGGCGAGTTCCGGGGAACAATGAGCAGTTCTTC.